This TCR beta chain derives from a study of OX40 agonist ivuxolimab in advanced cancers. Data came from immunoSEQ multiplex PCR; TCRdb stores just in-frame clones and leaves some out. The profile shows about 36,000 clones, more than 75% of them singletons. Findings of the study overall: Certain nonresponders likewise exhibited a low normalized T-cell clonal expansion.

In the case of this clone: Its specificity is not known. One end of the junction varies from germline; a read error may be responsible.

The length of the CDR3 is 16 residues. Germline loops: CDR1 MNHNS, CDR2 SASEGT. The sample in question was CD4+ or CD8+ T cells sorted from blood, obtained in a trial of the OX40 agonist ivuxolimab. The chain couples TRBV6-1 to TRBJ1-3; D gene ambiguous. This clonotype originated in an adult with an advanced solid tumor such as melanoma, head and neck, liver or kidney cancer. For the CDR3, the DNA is TGTGCCATCAGTGCGATGGGAAAGGACTCTGGAAACACCATATATTTT. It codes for CAISAMGKDSGNTIYF.